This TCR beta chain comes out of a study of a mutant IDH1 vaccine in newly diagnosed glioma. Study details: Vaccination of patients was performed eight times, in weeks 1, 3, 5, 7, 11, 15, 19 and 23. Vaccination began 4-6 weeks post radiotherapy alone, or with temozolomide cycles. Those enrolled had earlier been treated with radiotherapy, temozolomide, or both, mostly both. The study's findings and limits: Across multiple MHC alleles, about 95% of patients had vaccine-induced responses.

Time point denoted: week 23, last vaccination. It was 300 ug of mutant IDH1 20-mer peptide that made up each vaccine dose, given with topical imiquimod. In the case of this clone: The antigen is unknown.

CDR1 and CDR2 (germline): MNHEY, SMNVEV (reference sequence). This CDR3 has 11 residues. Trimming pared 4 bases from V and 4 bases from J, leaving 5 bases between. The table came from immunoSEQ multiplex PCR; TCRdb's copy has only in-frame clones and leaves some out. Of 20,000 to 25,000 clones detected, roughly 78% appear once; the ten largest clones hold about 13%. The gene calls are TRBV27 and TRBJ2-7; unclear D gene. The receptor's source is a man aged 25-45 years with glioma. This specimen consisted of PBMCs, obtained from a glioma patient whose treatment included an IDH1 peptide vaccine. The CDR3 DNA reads TGTGCCAGCAGTTCTACTTACGAGCAGTACTTC. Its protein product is CASSSTYEQYF.